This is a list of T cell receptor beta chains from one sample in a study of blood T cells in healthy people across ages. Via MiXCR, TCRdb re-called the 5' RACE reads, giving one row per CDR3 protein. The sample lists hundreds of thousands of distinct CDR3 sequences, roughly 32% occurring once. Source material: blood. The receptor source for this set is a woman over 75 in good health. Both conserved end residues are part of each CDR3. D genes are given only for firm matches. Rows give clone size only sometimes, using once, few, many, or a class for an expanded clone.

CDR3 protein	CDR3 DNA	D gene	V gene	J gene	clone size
CTSSQDESRGLPEQFF	TGCACCAGCAGCCAAGATGAAAGCAGGGGGTTGCCTGAGCAGTTCTTC	TRBD1	TRBV4-1	TRBJ2-1	NA
CASSPWTSGASQGTQYF	TGTGCCAGCAGTCCTTGGACTAGCGGAGCCTCACAAGGGACCCAGTACTTC	TRBD2	TRBV28	TRBJ2-5	few
CASSLVLAGGEQYF	TGTGCCAGCAGCTTAGTCCTAGCGGGGGGAGAGCAGTACTTC	TRBD2	TRBV7-8	TRBJ2-7	NA
CASSLARGVSDYTF	TGTGCCAGCAGCTTAGCGCGCGGGGTATCAGACTACACCTTC	NA	TRBV7-9	TRBJ1-2	many
CSAVEGARPSGEQFF	TGCAGTGCCGTCGAAGGGGCCCGTCCTTCCGGTGAGCAGTTCTTC	NA	TRBV20-1	TRBJ2-1	many
CSARAGHSSYNEQFF	TGCAGTGCTAGGGCGGGGCATAGCTCCTACAATGAGCAGTTCTTC	NA	TRBV20-1	TRBJ2-1	medium-sized
CASIKTGDYGYTF	TGTGCCAGCATAAAGACAGGGGACTATGGCTACACCTTC	TRBD1	TRBV6-1	TRBJ1-2	many
CASSLEGTKAFF	TGTGCCAGCAGCTTAGAAGGGACAAAAGCTTTCTTT	NA	TRBV7-8	TRBJ1-1	NA
CASSGGRSTEAFF	TGTGCCAGCAGTGGGGGCAGGAGCACTGAAGCTTTCTTT	NA	TRBV25-1	TRBJ1-1	few
CASSLSVLGGPGYYGYTF	TGTGCCAGCAGCTTATCGGTCCTGGGGGGGCCGGGCTACTATGGCTACACCTTC	NA	TRBV7-9	TRBJ1-2	few
CASSFGQVITEAFF	TGTGCCAGCAGTTTCGGACAGGTAATCACTGAAGCTTTCTTT	TRBD1	TRBV25-1	TRBJ1-1	NA